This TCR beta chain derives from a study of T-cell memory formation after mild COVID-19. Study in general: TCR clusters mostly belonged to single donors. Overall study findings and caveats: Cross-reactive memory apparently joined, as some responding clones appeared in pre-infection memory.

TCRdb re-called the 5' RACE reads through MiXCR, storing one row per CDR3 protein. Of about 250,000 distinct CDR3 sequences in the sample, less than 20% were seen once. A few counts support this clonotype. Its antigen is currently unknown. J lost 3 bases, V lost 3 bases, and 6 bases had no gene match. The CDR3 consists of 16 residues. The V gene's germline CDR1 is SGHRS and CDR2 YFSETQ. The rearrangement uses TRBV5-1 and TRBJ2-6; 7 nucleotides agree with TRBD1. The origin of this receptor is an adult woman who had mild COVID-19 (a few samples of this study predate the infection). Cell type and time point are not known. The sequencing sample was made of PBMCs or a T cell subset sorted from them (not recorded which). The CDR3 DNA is TGCGCCAGCAGCTCGAGGGGGCTGGATGGGGCCAACGTCCTGACTTTC. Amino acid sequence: CASSSRGLDGANVLTF.